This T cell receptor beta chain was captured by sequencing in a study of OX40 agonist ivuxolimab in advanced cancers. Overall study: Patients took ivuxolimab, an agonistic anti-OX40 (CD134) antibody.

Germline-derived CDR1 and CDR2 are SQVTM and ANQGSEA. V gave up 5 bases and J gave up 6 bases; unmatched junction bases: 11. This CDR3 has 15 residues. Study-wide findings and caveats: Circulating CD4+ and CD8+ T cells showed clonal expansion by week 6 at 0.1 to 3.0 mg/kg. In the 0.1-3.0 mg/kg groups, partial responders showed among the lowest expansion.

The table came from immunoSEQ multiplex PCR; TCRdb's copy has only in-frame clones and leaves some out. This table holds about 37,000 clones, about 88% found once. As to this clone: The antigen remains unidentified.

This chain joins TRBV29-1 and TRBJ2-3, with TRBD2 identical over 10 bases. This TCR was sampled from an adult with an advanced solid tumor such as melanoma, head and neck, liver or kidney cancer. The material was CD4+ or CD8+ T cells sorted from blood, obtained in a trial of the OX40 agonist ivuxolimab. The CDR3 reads CSVNSGLAVIDTQYF. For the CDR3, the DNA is TGCAGCGTTAATTCAGGACTAGCGGTGATCGATACGCAGTATTTT.